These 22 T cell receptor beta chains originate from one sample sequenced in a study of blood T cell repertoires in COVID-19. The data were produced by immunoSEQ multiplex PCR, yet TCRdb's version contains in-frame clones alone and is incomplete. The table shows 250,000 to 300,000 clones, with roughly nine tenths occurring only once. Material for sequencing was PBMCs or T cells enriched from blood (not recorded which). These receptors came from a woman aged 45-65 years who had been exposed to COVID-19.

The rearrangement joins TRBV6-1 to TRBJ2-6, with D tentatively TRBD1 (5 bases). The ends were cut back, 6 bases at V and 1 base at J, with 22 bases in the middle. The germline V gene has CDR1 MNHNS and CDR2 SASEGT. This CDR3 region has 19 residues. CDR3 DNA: TGTGCCAGCAGCGAATATTTGTCAGGGCACGGTTCTGGGGCCAACGTCCTGACTTTC. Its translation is CASSEYLSGHGSGANVLTF.

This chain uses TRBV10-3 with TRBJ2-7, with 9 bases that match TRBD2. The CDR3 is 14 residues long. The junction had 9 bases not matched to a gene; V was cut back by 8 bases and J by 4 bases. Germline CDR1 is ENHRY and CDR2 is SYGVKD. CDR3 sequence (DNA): TGTGCCATCTTGTCCCCTAGCGGGGAGTACGAGCAGTACTTC. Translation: CAILSPSGEYEQYF.

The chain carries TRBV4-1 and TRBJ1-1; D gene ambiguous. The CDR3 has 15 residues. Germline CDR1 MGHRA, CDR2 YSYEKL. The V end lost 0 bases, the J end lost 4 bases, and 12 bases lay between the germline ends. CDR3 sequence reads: CASSQDPLGGTEAFF. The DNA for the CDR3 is TGCGCCAGCAGCCAAGATCCCCTAGGCGGCACTGAAGCTTTCTTT.

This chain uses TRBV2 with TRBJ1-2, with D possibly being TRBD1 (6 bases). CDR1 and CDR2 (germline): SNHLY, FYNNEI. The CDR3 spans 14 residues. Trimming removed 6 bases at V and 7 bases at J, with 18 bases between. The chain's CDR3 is CASRQGSTPGGYTF. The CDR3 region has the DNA TGTGCCAGCAGACAGGGATCCACCCCCGGTGGCTACACCTTC.

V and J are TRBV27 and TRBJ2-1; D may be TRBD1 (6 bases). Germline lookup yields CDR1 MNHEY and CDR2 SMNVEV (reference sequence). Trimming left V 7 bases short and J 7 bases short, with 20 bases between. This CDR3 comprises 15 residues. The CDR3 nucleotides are TGTGCCAGCAAAGAGGGCAGGGGCAGGCAAAATGAGCAGTTCTTC. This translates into CASKEGRGRQNEQFF.

Written as DNA, the CDR3 is TGTGCCTGGAGTACGGGAACCGGGGAGCTGTTTTTT. This sequence encodes CAWSTGTGELFF. The chain uses TRBV30 and TRBJ2-2, with D possibly being TRBD2 (5 bases). Germline V gene data show CDR1 as GTSNPN and CDR2 as SVGIG (reference sequence). The CDR3 has 12 residues. Trimming left V 2 bases short and J 5 bases short, with 6 bases between.

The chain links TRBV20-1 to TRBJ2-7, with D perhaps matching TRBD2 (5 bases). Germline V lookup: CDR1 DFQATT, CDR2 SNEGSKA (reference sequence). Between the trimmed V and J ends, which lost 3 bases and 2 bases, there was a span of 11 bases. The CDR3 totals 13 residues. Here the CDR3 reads CSASSGLPYEQYF. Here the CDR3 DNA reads TGCAGTGCTAGTTCGGGGTTACCCTACGAGCAGTACTTC.

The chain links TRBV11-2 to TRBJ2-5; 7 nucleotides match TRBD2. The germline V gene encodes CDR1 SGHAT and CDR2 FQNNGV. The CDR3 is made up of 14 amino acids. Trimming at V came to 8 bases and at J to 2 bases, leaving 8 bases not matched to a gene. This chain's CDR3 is CASAMGGVQETQYF. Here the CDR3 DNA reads TGTGCCAGCGCGATGGGAGGGGTACAAGAGACCCAGTACTTC.

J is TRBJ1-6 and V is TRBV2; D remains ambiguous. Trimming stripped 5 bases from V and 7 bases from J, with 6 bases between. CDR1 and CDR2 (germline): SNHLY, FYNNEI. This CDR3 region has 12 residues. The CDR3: CASSYSNSPLHF. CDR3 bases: TGTGCCAGCAGTTACTCGAATTCACCCCTCCACTTT.

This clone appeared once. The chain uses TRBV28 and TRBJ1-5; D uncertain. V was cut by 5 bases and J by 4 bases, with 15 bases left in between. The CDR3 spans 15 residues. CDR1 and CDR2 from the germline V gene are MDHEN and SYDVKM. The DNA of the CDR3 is TGTGCCAGCAGTCAGAGAGGGTTTGGAAATCAGCCCCAGCATTTT. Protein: CASSQRGFGNQPQHF.

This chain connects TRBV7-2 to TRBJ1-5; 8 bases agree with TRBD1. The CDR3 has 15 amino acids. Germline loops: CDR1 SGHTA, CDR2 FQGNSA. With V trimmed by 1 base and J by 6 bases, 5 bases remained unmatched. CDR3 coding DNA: TGTGCCAGCAGCTTAGTGCAGGGGGCTAGTCAGCCCCAGCATTTT. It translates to CASSLVQGASQPQHF.

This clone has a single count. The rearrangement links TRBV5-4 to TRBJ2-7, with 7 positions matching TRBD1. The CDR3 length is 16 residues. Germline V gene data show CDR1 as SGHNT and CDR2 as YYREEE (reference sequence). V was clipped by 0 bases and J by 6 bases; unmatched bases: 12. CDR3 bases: TGTGCCAGCAGCTTGGATAGGGGACAGAAGGTCTCCGAGCAGTACTTC. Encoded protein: CASSLDRGQKVSEQYF.

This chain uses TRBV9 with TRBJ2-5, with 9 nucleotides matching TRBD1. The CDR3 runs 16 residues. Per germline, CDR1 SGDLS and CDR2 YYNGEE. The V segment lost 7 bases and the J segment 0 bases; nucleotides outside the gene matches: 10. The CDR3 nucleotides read TGTGCCAGCGGACAGGGGCAGTTGTCGTACCAAGAGACCCAGTACTTC. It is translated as CASGQGQLSYQETQYF.

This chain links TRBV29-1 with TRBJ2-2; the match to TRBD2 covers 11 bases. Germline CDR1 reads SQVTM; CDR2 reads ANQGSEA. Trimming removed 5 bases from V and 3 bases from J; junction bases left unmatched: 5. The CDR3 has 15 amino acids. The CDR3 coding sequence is TGCAGCGTTCCCCTAGCGGGGGGCGACACCGGGGAGCTGTTTTTT. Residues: CSVPLAGGDTGELFF.

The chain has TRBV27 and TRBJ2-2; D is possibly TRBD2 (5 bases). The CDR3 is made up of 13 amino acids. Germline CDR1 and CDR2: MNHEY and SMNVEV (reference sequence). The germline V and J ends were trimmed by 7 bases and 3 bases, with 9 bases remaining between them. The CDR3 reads CASTTRDTGELFF. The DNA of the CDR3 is TGTGCCAGCACGACGAGGGACACCGGGGAGCTGTTTTTT.

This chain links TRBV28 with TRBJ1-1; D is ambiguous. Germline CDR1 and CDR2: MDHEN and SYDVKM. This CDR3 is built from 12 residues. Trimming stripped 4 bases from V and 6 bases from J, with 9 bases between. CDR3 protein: CASSSSLPEAFF. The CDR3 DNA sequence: TGTGCCAGCAGTTCGAGTCTGCCTGAAGCTTTCTTT.

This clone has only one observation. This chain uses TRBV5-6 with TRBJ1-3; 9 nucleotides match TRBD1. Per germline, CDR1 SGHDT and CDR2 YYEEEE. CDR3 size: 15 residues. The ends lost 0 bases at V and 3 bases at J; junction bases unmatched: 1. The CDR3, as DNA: TGTGCCAGCAGCTTGGACAGGGGGCTTGGAAACACCATATATTTT. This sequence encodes CASSLDRGLGNTIYF.

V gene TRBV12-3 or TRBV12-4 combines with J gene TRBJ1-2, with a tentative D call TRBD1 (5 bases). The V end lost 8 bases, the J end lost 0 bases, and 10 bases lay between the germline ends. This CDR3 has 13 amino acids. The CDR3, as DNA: TGTGCCAGCGGCAGGGAATCTAACTATGGCTACACCTTC. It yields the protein CASGRESNYGYTF.

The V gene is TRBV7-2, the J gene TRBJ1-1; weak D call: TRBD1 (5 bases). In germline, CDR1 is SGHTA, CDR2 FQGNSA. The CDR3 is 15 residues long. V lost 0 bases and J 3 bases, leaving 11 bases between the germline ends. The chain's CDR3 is CASSLAPTGDTEAFF. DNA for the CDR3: TGTGCCAGCAGCTTAGCTCCGACGGGGGACACTGAAGCTTTCTTT. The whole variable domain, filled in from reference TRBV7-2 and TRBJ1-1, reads GAGVSQSPSNKVTEKGKDVELRCDPISGHTALYWYRQSLGQGLEFLIYFQGNSAPDKSGLPSDRFSAERTGGSVSTLTIQRTQQEDSAVYLCASSLAPTGDTEAFFGQGTRLTVV.

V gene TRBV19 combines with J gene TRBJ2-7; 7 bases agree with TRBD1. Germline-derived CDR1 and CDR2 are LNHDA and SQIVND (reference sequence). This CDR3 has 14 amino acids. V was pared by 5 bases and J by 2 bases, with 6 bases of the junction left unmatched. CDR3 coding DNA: TGTGCCAGTAGTGGAAACAGGGGAACCTACGAGCAGTACTTC. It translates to CASSGNRGTYEQYF. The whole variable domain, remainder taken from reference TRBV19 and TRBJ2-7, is DGGITQSPKYLFRKEGQNVTLSCEQNLNHDAMYWYRQDPGQGLRLIYYSQIVNDFQKGDIAEGYSVSREKKESFPLTVTSAQKNPTAFYLCASSGNRGTYEQYFGPGTRLTVT.

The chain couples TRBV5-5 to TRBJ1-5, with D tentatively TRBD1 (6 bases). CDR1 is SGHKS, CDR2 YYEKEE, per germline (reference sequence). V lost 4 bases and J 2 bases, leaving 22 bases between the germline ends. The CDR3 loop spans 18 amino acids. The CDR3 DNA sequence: TGTGCCAGCAGCCAGAGGGACACACTGGGGGCAGGCAATCAGCCCCAGCATTTT. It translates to CASSQRDTLGAGNQPQHF.

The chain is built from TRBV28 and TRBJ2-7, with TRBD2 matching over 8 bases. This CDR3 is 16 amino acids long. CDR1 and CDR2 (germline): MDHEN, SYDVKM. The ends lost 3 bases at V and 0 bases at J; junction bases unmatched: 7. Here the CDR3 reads CASSLIGGGRSYEQYF. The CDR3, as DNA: TGTGCCAGCAGTTTGATTGGCGGGGGGCGCTCCTACGAGCAGTACTTC.